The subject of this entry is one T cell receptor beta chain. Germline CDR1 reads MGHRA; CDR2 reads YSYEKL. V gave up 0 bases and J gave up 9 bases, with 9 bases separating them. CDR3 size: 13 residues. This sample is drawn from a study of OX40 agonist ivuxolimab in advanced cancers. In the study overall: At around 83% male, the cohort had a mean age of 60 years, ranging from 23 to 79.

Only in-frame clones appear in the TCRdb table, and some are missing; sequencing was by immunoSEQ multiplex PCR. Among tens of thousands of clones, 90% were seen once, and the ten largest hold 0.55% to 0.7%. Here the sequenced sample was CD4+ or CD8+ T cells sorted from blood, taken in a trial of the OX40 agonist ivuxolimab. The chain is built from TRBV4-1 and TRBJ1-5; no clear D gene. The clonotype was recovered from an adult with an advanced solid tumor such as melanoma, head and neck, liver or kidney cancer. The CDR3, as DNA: TGCGCCAGCAGCCAAGATCCAGATAGGCCCCAGCATTTT. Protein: CASSQDPDRPQHF.